In this sample, the clone carrying this T cell receptor beta chain turned up many times. This sample is drawn from a study of T-cell reconstitution after alpha-beta-depleted transplantation in children. Unique molecular identifiers were incorporated during preparation of the TCRbeta library. TCRdb reprocessed the PCR reads via MiXCR and lists one record per CDR3 protein. This sample has approximately 91,000 distinct CDR3 sequences, with 7% to 9% found just once. This CDR3 has 12 residues. V was cut by 4 bases and J by 5 bases, with 8 bases left in between. CDR1 SGHTA and CDR2 FQGNSA come from the germline V gene.

The receptor comes from a human donor who donated a stem cell graft to a child with congenital amegakaryocytic thrombocytopenia. Specimen: PBMCs from the stem cell graft donor, collected from the stem cell graft. The genes are TRBV7-2 and TRBJ2-5; D is uncertain. The CDR3 bases are TGTGCCAGCAGCTCCTATGGGGAGACCCAGTACTTC. Its protein product is CASSSYGETQYF. The variable domain in full, with the rest retrieved from reference TRBV7-2 and TRBJ2-5, is GAGVSQSPSNKVTEKGKDVELRCDPISGHTALYWYRQSLGQGLEFLIYFQGNSAPDKSGLPSDRFSAERTGGSVSTLTIQRTQQEDSAVYLCASSSYGETQYFGPGTRLLVL.